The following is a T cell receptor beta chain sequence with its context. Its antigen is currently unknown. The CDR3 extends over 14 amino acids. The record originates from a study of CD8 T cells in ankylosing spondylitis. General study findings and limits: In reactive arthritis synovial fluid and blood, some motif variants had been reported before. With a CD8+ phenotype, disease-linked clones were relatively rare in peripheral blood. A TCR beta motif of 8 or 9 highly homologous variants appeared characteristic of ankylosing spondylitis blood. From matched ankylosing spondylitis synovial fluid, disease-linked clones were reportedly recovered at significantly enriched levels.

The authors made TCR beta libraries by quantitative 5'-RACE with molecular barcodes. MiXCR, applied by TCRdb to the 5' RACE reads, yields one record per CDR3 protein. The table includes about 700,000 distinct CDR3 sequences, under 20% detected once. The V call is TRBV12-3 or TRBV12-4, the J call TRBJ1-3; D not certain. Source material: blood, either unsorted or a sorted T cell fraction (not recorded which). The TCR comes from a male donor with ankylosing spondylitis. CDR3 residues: CAVEDDGSGNTIYF. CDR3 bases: TGTGCTGTGGAGGACGATGGCTCTGGAAACACCATATATTTT.